The clone carrying this TCR beta chain has just one count. These data are taken from a study of blood T cell repertoires in COVID-19. Study-wide background: The study drew acute and convalescent COVID-19 samples from the United States, Italy and Spain. PBMCs, B-cell-depleted T cells, or T cells were the source of the cDNA or gDNA that made up the material.

The germline V gene has CDR1 ENHRY and CDR2 SYGVKD. CDR3 size: 14 residues. Trimming took 8 bases from V and 4 from J; bases not matched to a gene: 8. Study processing details: Amplification of reference gene primers was used by the study to estimate nucleated cell counts. The assay was immunoSEQ multiplex PCR, and TCRdb's table has in-frame clones only and misses some. The V and J calls and clone size were taken over from that table, and D and trimming were inferred from the DNA. The sample holds 88,000 or so clones, around 86% seen once. The rearrangement joins TRBV10-3 to TRBJ2-7; 10 bases match TRBD1. This TCR was recovered from a man aged 55-75 years with acute or convalescent COVID-19. Sequencing was carried out using peripheral blood. This CDR3 reads CAILPGDRGYEQYF. CDR3 DNA sequence: TGTGCCATCCTACCCGGGGACAGGGGATACGAGCAGTACTTC.